Listed below are T cell receptor beta chains from one sample, sequenced in a study of blood T cell repertoires in COVID-19. The assay was immunoSEQ multiplex PCR, and TCRdb's table has in-frame clones only and misses some. This table holds fewer than 250,000 clones, 70% to 90% found once. Source material: PBMCs or T cells enriched from blood (not recorded which). These receptors were collected from a man aged 25 to 40 who had recovered from COVID-19. Both conserved end residues are part of each CDR3. A D gene is named only where the DNA matches it firmly. Clone size is shown for a subset of rows, as once, few, many or a class of expanded clone.

D: TRBD1; V: TRBV11-2; size: .; J: TRBJ1-2; CDR3: CASSSKYLVPGQSLYGYTF; DNA: TGTGCCAGCAGCTCAAAGTACCTAGTACCGGGACAGAGCCTCTATGGCTACACCTTC
D: .; V: TRBV7-6; size: .; J: TRBJ1-3; CDR3: CASSLEVGSGMAGNTIYF; DNA: TGTGCCAGCAGCTTAGAGGTCGGCTCCGGGATGGCTGGAAACACCATATATTTT
D: TRBD1; V: TRBV28; size: .; J: TRBJ1-1; CDR3: CASTSPGQGPEAFF; DNA: TGTGCCAGCACCTCTCCGGGACAGGGGCCTGAAGCTTTCTTT
D: .; V: TRBV11-2; size: .; J: TRBJ2-2; CDR3: CASSRRTDIIGELFF; DNA: TGTGCCAGCAGCCGCCGGACAGACATTATCGGGGAGCTGTTTTTT
D: TRBD1; V: TRBV28; size: .; J: TRBJ1-5; CDR3: CASSRGTGSQPQHF; DNA: TGTGCCAGCAGCCGAGGGACAGGGAGCCAGCCCCAGCATTTT
D: .; V: TRBV13; size: .; J: TRBJ1-1; CDR3: CASSRPGHRNTEAFF; DNA: TGTGCCAGCAGCCGCCCGGGACACAGGAACACTGAAGCTTTCTTT
D: TRBD1; V: TRBV7-9; size: few; J: TRBJ1-2; CDR3: CASSHPTGQGAGGYTF; DNA: TGTGCCAGCAGCCATCCTACAGGACAGGGGGCCGGAGGCTACACCTTC
D: TRBD2; V: TRBV10-1; size: .; J: TRBJ2-5; CDR3: CASRGTSGRQETQYF; DNA: TGCGCCAGCAGAGGGACTAGCGGGAGGCAAGAGACCCAGTACTTC
D: TRBD1; V: TRBV19; size: .; J: TRBJ2-4; CDR3: CASSLFTGGPLPKNIQYF; DNA: TGTGCCAGTAGCCTCTTCACAGGGGGACCCTTGCCCAAAAACATTCAGTACTTC
D: .; V: TRBV14; size: .; J: TRBJ2-3; CDR3: CASSHMTGRYTDTQYF; DNA: TGTGCCAGCAGCCACATGACGGGGAGGTACACAGATACGCAGTATTTT